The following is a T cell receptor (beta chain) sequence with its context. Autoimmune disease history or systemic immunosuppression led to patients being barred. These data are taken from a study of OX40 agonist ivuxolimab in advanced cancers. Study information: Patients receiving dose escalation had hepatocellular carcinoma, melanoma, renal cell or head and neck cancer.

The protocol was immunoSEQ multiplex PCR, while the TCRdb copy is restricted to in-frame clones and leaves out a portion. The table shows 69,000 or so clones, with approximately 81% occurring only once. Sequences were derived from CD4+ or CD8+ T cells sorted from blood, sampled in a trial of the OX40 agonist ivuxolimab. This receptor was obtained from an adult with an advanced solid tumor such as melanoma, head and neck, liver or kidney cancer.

The CDR3 coding sequence is TGTGCCAGCAGCTTAGGCCAGGAAGCGAGTTATAATTCACCCCTCCACTTT. This gives the protein CASSLGQEASYNSPLHF. The genes are TRBV7-6 and TRBJ1-6, with D uncertain. Trimming stripped 1 base from V and 4 bases from J, with 14 bases between. The CDR3 covers 17 residues. CDR1 is SGHVS, CDR2 FNYEAQ, per germline.